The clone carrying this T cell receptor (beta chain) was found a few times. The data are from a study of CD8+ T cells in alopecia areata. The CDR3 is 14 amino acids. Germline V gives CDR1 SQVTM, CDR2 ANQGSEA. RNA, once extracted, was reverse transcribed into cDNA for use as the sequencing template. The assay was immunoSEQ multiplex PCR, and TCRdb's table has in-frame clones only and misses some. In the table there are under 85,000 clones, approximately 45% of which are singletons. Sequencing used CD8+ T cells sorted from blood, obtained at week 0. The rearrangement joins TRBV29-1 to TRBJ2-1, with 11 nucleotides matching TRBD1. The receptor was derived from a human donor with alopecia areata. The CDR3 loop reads CSGLGTGGYNEQFF. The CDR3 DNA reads TGCAGTGGTTTAGGGACAGGGGGTTACAATGAGCAGTTCTTC.